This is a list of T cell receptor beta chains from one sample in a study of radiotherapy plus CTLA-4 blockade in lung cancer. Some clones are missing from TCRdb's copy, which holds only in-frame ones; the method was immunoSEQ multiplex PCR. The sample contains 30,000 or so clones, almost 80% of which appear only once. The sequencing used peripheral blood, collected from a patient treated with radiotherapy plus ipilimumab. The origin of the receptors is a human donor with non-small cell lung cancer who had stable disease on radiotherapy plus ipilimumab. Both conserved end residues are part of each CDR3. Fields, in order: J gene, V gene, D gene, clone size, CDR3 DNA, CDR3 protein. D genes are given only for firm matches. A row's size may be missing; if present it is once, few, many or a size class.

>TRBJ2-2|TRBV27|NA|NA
TGTGCCAGCACCCCCACCGGGGCCCCATACGGGGAGCTGTTTTTT
CASTPTGAPYGELFF
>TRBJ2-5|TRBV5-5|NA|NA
TGTGCCAGCAGCTTGGACGTCGGAGGGTCCGAGACCCAGTACTTC
CASSLDVGGSETQYF
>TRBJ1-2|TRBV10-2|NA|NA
TGCGCCAGCAGTGTACAGGGAAGTGGCTACACCTTC
CASSVQGSGYTF
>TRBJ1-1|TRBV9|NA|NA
TGTGCCAGCAGCTCCCTAGGGCTTACTGAAGCTTTCTTT
CASSSLGLTEAFF
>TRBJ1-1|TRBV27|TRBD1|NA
TGTGCCAGCAGCCCTCAACCAGGACAGGGAGGCACTGAAGCTTTCTTT
CASSPQPGQGGTEAFF
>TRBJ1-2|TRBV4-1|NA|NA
TGCGCCAGCAGCCAAGCAGGGACTAACTATGGCTACACCTTC
CASSQAGTNYGYTF
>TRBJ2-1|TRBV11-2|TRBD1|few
TGTGCCAGCAGCATCAGGACAGGGGGAAGCCACAATGAGCAGTTCTTC
CASSIRTGGSHNEQFF
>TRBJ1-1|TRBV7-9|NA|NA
TGTGCCAGCAGCAGACAGGAGAACACTGAAGCTTTCTTT
CASSRQENTEAFF
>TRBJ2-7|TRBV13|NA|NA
TGTGCCAGCAGCCCAGGGAGGTCCTACGAGCAGTACTTC
CASSPGRSYEQYF
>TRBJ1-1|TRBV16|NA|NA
TGTGCCAGCACCCTTAGGCCTCCTGAAGCTTTCTTT
CASTLRPPEAFF
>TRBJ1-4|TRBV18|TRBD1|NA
TGTGCCAGCTCCCCAGGGGGCCTCTTGACAACTAATGAAAAACTGTTTTTT
CASSPGGLLTTNEKLFF
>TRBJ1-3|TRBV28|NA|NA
TGTGCCAGCAGTTTAGGGGAGATCTCTGGAAACACCATATATTTT
CASSLGEISGNTIYF
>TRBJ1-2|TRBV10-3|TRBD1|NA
TGTGCCATCAGGGACATACAGGGGGCCGATGGCTACACCTTC
CAIRDIQGADGYTF
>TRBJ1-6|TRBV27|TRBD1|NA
TGTGCCAGCAGGAGTCCGGGACAGGGGCTAAGGTCACCCCTCCACTTT
CASRSPGQGLRSPLHF
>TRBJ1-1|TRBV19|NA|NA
TGTGCCAGTAGTATGGACCGGGGCCAGAACACTGAAGCTTTCTTT
CASSMDRGQNTEAFF
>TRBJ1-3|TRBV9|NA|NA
TGTGCCAGCAGCGTAGAACAGGATAGTGGAAACACCATATATTTT
CASSVEQDSGNTIYF
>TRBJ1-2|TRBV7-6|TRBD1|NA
TGTGCCAGCAGCTCGACATACCCGACAGGGGGAGGTGGCTACACCTTC
CASSSTYPTGGGGYTF
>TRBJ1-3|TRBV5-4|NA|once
TGTGCCAGCAGCCTAGGGGGGGAAACCTCTGGAAACACCATATATTTT
CASSLGGETSGNTIYF
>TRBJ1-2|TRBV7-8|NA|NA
TGTGCCAGCAGCCCCCGGCCGCAAGGGAGCGGTTATGGCTACACCTTC
CASSPRPQGSGYGYTF
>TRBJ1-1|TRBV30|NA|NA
TGTGCCTGGAGTCAAGGACTCAGGAACACTGAAGCTTTCTTT
CAWSQGLRNTEAFF
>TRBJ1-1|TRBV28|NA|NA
TGTGCCAGCAGCCAACAGGGCCCCGGGGTGTCTGAAGCTTTCTTT
CASSQQGPGVSEAFF
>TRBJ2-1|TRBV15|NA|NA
TGTGCCACCAGCAGAGATAACAATGAGCAGTTCTTC
CATSRDNNEQFF
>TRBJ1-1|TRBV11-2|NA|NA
TGTGCCAGCAGCTTAAATAGACTGAACACTGAAGCTTTCTTT
CASSLNRLNTEAFF
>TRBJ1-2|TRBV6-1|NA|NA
TGTGCCAGCAAAACAGGGAATGGTTATGGCTACACCTTC
CASKTGNGYGYTF
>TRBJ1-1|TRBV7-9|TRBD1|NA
TGTGCCAGCAGGAAGGACAGGGGGACTGAAGCTTTCTTT
CASRKDRGTEAFF
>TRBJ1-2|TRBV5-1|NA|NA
TGCGCCAGCGCAGGGAGTAGTAGTAACTATGGCTACACCTTC
CASAGSSSNYGYTF
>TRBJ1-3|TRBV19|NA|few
TGTGCCAGTAGTATAGACAGTGGAAACACCATATATTTT
CASSIDSGNTIYF
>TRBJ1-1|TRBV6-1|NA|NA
TGTGCCAGCAGTGAAGCCCCACAGGGTATAACTGAAGCTTTCTTT
CASSEAPQGITEAFF
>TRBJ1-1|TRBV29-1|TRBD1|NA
TGCAGCGTTGAGAAAGGACAGGGGCCAGCTTTCTTT
CSVEKGQGPAFF
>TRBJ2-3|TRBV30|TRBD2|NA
TGTGCACGGGGACTAGCGGGGGGCACAGATACGCAGTATTTT
CARGLAGGTDTQYF
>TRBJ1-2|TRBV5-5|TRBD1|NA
TGTGCCAGCGGTCGGACAGGGGGGATCTATGGCTACACCTTC
CASGRTGGIYGYTF
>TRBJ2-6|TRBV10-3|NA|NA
TGTGCCACAACAGGGGAGGGATCTGGGGCCAACGTCCTGACTTTC
CATTGEGSGANVLTF
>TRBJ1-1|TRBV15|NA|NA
TGTGCCACCAGCAGTGGGGGATGGACTGAAGCTTTCTTT
CATSSGGWTEAFF
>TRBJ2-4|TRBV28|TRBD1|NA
TGTGCCAGCAGTGGACAGGGGGCGAGGAACATTCAGTACTTC
CASSGQGARNIQYF
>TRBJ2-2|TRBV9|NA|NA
TGTGCCAGCAGCGTAGCCGGCGGGGGCGGTAACACCGGGGAGCTGTTTTTT
CASSVAGGGGNTGELFF
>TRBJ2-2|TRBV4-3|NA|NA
TGCGCCAGCAGCCAAGACGGGACGGTGAACACCGGGGAGCTGTTTTTT
CASSQDGTVNTGELFF
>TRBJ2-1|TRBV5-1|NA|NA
TGCGCCAGCACCGCGCTCCAGACTAGGGATGAGCAGTTCTTC
CASTALQTRDEQFF
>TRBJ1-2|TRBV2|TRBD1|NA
TGTGCCAGCTCTTGGGGACAGGGCACTAACTATGGCTACACCTTC
CASSWGQGTNYGYTF
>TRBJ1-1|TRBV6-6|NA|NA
TGTGCCAGCAGCATACAGGTGAACACTGAAGCTTTCTTT
CASSIQVNTEAFF
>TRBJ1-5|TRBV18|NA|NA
TGTGCCAGCTCACCAGGGGTTACTAATCAGCCCCAGCATTTT
CASSPGVTNQPQHF
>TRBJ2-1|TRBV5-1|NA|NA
TGCGCCAGCAGCTGGAAGGACGGGGGCAGTGAGCAGTTCTTC
CASSWKDGGSEQFF
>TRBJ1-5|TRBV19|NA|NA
TGTGCCAGTAGCCCCCAACGGGTCGACATCGGGCAGCCCCAGCATTTT
CASSPQRVDIGQPQHF
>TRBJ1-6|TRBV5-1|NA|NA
TGCGCCTCTTGGATTGGGGCCGGGGATAATTCACCCCTCCACTTT
CASWIGAGDNSPLHF
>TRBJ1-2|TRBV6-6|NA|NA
TGTGCCAGCAGTTACGGCAGGGTGGCGGATGGCTACACCTTC
CASSYGRVADGYTF
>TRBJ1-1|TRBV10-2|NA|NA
TGCGCCAGCAGTGACCCCCCCCAGGGAGGGCCGAACACTGAAGCTTTCTTT
CASSDPPQGGPNTEAFF
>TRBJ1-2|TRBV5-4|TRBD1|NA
TGTGCCAGCAGCTTGTATATTCAGGGACAGGGCTACACCTTC
CASSLYIQGQGYTF
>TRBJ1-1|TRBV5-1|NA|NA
TGCGCCAGCAGCTTCTACGGCGCCGGGCCCTCGAACACTGAAGCTTTCTTT
CASSFYGAGPSNTEAFF
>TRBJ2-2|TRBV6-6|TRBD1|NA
TGTGCCAGCAGTTACAGCCAGGGGGCCACCGGGGAGCTGTTTTTT
CASSYSQGATGELFF
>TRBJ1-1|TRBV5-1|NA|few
TGCGCCAGCAGCCCTCAATGGGGGGGGAACACTGAAGCTTTCTTT
CASSPQWGGNTEAFF
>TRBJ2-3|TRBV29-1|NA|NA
TGCAGCGTTGAGCCAGTAGATACGCAGTATTTT
CSVEPVDTQYF
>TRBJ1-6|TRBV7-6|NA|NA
TGTGCCAGCAGCCGCTCAACCCTCGGCCGGAATTCACCCCTCCACTTT
CASSRSTLGRNSPLHF
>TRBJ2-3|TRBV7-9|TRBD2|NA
TGTGCCAGCAGCCGACCGGGACTAACCCTGAGCACAGATACGCAGTATTTT
CASSRPGLTLSTDTQYF
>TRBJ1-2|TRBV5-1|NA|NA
TGCGCCAGCAGCCCGGACAGTCGCTATGGCTACACCTTC
CASSPDSRYGYTF
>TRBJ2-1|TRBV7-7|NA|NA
TGTGCCAGCAGCCCCAGGAGGGACAGCTACAATGAGCAGTTCTTC
CASSPRRDSYNEQFF
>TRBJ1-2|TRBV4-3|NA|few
TGCGCCAGCAGCCAAGATCAAGGGGCAGACTATGGCTACACCTTC
CASSQDQGADYGYTF
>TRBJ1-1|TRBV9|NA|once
TGTGCCAGCAGCGTCGAAGACGGTGAAGCCTTCTTT
CASSVEDGEAFF
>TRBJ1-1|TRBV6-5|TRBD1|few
TGTGCCAGCAGTCGGACAGGGGAAGCTTTCTTT
CASSRTGEAFF
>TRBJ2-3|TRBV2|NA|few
TGTGCCAGCAGTGCGGGACCACTCGACGCAGATACGCAGTATTTT
CASSAGPLDADTQYF